The 9 T cell receptor beta chains reported below all come from one sample, sequenced in a study of ipilimumab plus nivolumab after autologous stem cell transplantation. Some clones are missing from TCRdb's copy, which holds only in-frame ones; the method was immunoSEQ multiplex PCR. The sample gives about 15,000 clones, around 80% of which show up once; 35% to 45% is in the top ten. The input for sequencing was PBMCs, taken in a trial of ipilimumab plus nivolumab as post-transplant consolidation. These receptors were taken from a male donor with diffuse large B-cell lymphoma.

CDR3: CATTPPGARAGELFF. Written as DNA, the CDR3 is TGTGCCACCACCCCACCCGGGGCCCGGGCCGGGGAGCTGTTTTTT. V gene TRBV19 combines with J gene TRBJ2-2; D tentatively reads TRBD1 or TRBD2 (5 bases each). Germline loops: CDR1 LNHDA, CDR2 SQIVND (reference sequence). The length of the CDR3 is 15 residues. The ends were cut back, 10 bases at V and 6 bases at J, with 21 bases in the middle.

This chain links TRBV7-8 with TRBJ2-4; weak D call: TRBD2 (6 bases). The germline gives CDR1 SGHVS, CDR2 FQNEAQ. Trimming stripped 0 bases from V and 8 bases from J, with 14 bases between. CDR3 length: 15 amino acids. The CDR3 spells CASSLAEVWGDIQYF. The CDR3 nucleotides read TGTGCCAGCAGCTTAGCTGAGGTTTGGGGGGACATTCAGTACTTC.

V usage is TRBV5-1 and J usage is TRBJ2-2, with TRBD1 matching 9 bases. The CDR3 runs 17 residues. CDR1 and CDR2 from the germline V gene are SGHRS and YFSETQ. The junction had 9 bases not matched to a gene; V was cut back by 4 bases and J by 2 bases. The CDR3 DNA reads TGCGCCAGCAGCCTAAACAGGGGGCGTAGTAACACCGGGGAGCTGTTTTTT. Translated: CASSLNRGRSNTGELFF.

The rearrangement uses TRBV5-6 and TRBJ2-1; the match to TRBD2 covers 9 bases. Germline CDR1 reads SGHDT; CDR2 reads YYEEEE. The CDR3 spans 16 residues. The junction had 9 bases not matched to a gene; V was cut back by 4 bases and J by 4 bases. The CDR3 loop reads CASSHAHLAGYNEQFF. In DNA, the CDR3 is TGTGCCAGCAGCCATGCCCACCTAGCGGGGTACAATGAGCAGTTCTTC.

V and J are TRBV19 and TRBJ2-2; a weak D match, TRBD2 (6 bases). The CDR3 length is 13 residues. The ends were cut back, 4 bases at V and 6 bases at J, with 9 bases in the middle. CDR1 and CDR2 from the germline V gene are LNHDA and SQIVND (reference sequence). For the CDR3, the DNA is TGTGCCAGTAGTACCAGGAGGGCCGGGGAGCTGTTTTTT. Translation gives CASSTRRAGELFF.

In the case of this clone: A read error may produce the germline difference seen at one junction end. This rearrangement joins TRBV27 to TRBJ1-2, with a weak D call TRBD1 (5 bases). Germline lookup yields CDR1 MNHEY and CDR2 SMNVEV (reference sequence). The CDR3 length is 14 residues. The CDR3 loop is CASSLRDPKYGYTF. CDR3 nucleotides: TGTGCCAGCAGTTTGCGGGACCCTAAATATGGCTACACCTTC.

V and J are TRBV9 and TRBJ2-7; no clear D gene. Between the trimmed V and J ends, which lost 0 bases and 0 bases, there was a span of 10 bases. CDR1 is SGDLS, CDR2 YYNGEE, per germline. The CDR3 sequence is 15 residues long. The CDR3 DNA sequence: TGTGCCAGCAGCGTAGGCGGCCCCGTCTCCTACGAGCAGTACTTC. Amino acids: CASSVGGPVSYEQYF.

J is TRBJ1-2 and V is TRBV11-3; no definite D call. The CDR3 runs 15 residues. CDR1 SGHNT and CDR2 YENEEA come from the germline V gene. V lost 1 base to trimming and J lost 3 bases, with 12 bases between them. The CDR3 loop is CASSLGQPEDYGYTF. The CDR3 DNA sequence: TGTGCCAGCAGCTTAGGACAACCGGAGGACTATGGCTACACCTTC.

The V gene is TRBV11-2, the J gene TRBJ1-2; no firm D call. Looked up from germline, CDR1 is SGHAT and CDR2 is FQNNGV. The CDR3 has 13 residues. Trimming stripped 6 bases from V and 7 bases from J, with 15 bases between. CDR3 loop: CASSWGLRGGYTF. CDR3 sequence (DNA): TGTGCCAGCAGTTGGGGATTGCGGGGTGGCTACACCTTC.